This T cell receptor (beta chain) appears in the sequencing data of a study of cytomegalovirus exposure and HLA in healthy donors. The PCR made use of 60 Vbeta and 13 Jbeta primers. Sequenced by immunoSEQ multiplex PCR; TCRdb stores in-frame clones only, minus some. Here the sample spans about 150,000 clones, about 60% being singletons. This clone was observed a handful of times. Trimming stripped 5 bases from V and 9 bases from J, with 11 bases between. This CDR3 comprises 12 residues. Germline CDR1 is MRHNA and CDR2 is SNTAGT. This TCR was sampled from a woman between 55 and 75 years old in good health and CMV-seropositive. Sequencing was performed on PBMCs. The chain combines TRBV6-4 with TRBJ1-5; D remains ambiguous. CDR3 sequence reads: CASSIKERPQHF. In DNA, the CDR3 is TGTGCCAGCAGTATAAAAGAGAGGCCCCAGCATTTT.